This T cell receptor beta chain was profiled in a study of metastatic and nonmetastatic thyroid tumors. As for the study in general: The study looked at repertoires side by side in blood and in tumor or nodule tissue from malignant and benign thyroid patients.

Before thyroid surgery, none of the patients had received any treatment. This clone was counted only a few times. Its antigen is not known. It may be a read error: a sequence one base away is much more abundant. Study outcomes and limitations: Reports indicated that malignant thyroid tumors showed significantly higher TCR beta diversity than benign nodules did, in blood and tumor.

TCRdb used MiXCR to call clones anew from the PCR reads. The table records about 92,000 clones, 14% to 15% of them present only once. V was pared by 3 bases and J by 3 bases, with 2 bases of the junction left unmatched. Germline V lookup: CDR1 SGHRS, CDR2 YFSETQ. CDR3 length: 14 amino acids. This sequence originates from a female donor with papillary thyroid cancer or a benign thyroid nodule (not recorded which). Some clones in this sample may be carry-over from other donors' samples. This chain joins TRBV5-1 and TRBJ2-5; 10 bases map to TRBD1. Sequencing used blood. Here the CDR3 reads CASSSGQGKETQYF. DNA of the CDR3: TGCGCCAGCAGCTCGGGACAGGGGAAAGAGACCCAGTACTTC.